The clone carrying this T cell receptor (beta chain) was seen a handful of times. Each CDR3 protein gets one entry after TCRdb re-called the 5' RACE reads with MiXCR. The sample yields about 470,000 distinct CDR3 sequences, 20% to 25% seen once. This sample is drawn from a study of identical twins. The CDR3 is made up of 14 amino acids. Germline loops: CDR1 MGHDK, CDR2 SYGVNS. Trimming removed 2 bases from V and 0 bases from J, with 5 bases in between. These records were also assigned to another study, of T cells expressing NK-cell markers.

Input material: CD4+ T cells sorted from blood. This chain uses TRBV25-1 with TRBJ1-5, with no clear D. This sequence originates from a woman under 30 in good health. The CDR3 is CASSEANSNQPQHF. The DNA of the CDR3 is TGTGCCAGCAGTGAAGCAAATAGCAATCAGCCCCAGCATTTT.